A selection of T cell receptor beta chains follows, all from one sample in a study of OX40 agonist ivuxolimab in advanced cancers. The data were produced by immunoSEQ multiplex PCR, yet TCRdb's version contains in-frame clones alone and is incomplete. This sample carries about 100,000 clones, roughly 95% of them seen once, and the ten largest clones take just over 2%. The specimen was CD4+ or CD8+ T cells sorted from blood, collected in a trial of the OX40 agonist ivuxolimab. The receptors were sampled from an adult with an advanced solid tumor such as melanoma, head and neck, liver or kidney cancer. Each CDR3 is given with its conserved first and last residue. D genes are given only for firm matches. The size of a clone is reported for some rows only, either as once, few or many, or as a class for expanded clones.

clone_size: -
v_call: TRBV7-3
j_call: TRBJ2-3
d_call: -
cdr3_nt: TGTGCCAGCAGCTTAACTCCCTCGGAGGCAACGCAGTATTTT
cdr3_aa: CASSLTPSEATQYF

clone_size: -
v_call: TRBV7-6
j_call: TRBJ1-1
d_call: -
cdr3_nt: TGTGCCAGCAGCTTAGACGTGGTGAACACTGAAGCTTTCTTT
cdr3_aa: CASSLDVVNTEAFF

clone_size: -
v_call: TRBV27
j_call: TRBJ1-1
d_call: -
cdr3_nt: TGTGCCAGCAGTTTATCGACAGGCGGCACTGAAGCTTTCTTT
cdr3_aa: CASSLSTGGTEAFF

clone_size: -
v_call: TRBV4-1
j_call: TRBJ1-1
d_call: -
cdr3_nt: TGCGCCAGCAGCCAAGATTACCCTAGACGGAAGAACACTGAAGCTTTCTTT
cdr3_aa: CASSQDYPRRKNTEAFF

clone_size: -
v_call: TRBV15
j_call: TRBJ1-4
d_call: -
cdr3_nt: TGTGCCACCAGCAGAGAGGGGACACTAACTAATGAAAAACTGTTTTTT
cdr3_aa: CATSREGTLTNEKLFF

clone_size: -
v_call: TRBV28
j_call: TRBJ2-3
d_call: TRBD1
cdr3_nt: TGTGCCAGCAGTAGGGACAGAATGACAGATACGCAGTATTTT
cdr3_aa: CASSRDRMTDTQYF

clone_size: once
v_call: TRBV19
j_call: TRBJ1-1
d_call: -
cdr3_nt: TGTGCCAGTAGTTACGGGGGTCCTGAAGCTTTCTTT
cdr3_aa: CASSYGGPEAFF

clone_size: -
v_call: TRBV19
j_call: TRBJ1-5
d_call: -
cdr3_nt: TGTGCCAGTAGCATCACAGGGCCGGGTACTTGGAATCAGCCCCAGCATTTT
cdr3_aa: CASSITGPGTWNQPQHF

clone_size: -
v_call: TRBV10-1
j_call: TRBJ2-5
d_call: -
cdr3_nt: TGCGCCAGCAGTGACCACGGGCGAGGGGTTGAGACCCAGTACTTC
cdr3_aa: CASSDHGRGVETQYF

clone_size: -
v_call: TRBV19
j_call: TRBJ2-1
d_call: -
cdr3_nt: TGTGCCACTGGGGGGCCGTTCGACAATGAGCAGTTCTTC
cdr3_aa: CATGGPFDNEQFF

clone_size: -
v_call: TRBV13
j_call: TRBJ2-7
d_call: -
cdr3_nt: TGTGCCAGCAGCTTAAGAGTTTCGTACGAGCAGTACTTC
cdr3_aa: CASSLRVSYEQYF

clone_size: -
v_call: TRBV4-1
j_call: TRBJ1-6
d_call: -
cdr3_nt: TGCGCCAGCAGCCAAGATGACAGCCTTAATTCACCCCTCCACTTT
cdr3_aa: CASSQDDSLNSPLHF

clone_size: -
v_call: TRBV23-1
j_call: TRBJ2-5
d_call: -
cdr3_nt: TGCGCCAGCAGTCAATCGCGGTTATGGGGTCCCCAAGAGACCCAGTACTTC
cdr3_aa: CASSQSRLWGPQETQYF

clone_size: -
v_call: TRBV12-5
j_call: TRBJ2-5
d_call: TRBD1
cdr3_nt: TGTGCTAGTGGCCTAGAGGGGGCCGAGACCCAGTACTTC
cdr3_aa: CASGLEGAETQYF

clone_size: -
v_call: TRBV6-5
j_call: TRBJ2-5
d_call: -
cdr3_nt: TGTGCCAGCAGCCCTGTAGGGGGGGGAGAGACCCAGTACTTC
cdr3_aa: CASSPVGGGETQYF

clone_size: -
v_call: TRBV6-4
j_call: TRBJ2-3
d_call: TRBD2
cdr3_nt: TGTGCCAGCAGTCCCAGCGGGGGGAGCACAGATACGCAGTATTTT
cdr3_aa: CASSPSGGSTDTQYF

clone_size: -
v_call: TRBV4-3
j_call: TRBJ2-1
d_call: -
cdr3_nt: TGCGCCAGCAGCCAAGAGGGTAATTTAGGGGCGGTCCTAAGCTCCTACAATGAGCAGTTCTTC
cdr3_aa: CASSQEGNLGAVLSSYNEQFF

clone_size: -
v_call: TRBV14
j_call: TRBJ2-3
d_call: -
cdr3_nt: TGTGCCAGCAGCCAAGAGAGTCTATCCACAGATACGCAGTATTTT
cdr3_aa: CASSQESLSTDTQYF

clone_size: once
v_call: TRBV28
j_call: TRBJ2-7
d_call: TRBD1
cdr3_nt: TGTGCCAGCAGTTTGTGGGACAGTGATACCTACGAGCAGTACTTC
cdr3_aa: CASSLWDSDTYEQYF

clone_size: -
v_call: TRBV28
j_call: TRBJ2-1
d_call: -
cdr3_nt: TGTGCCAGCAGTTTAATGGACGGGGCGGGGGAGCAGTTCTTC
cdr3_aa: CASSLMDGAGEQFF

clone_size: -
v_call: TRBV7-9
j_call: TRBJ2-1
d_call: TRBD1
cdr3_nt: TGTGCCACTCGGACAGGGGATGGCAATGAGCAGTTCTTC
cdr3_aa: CATRTGDGNEQFF

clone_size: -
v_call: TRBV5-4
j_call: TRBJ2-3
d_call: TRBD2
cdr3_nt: TGTGCCAGCAGCTTGGGGACTAGCTCCGTCGCCCCAGATACGCAGTATTTT
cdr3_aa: CASSLGTSSVAPDTQYF

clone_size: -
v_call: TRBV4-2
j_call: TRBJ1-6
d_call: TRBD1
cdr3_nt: TGTGCCAGCAGCCAAGAAGGGTGGACAGGGAGGACACCCCTCCACTTT
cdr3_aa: CASSQEGWTGRTPLHF

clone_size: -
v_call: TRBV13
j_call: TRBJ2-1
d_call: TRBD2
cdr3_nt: TGTGCCAGCAGCCCCGGGACTAGCGGGGGGGCCGGCTACAATGAGCAGTTCTTC
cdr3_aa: CASSPGTSGGAGYNEQFF

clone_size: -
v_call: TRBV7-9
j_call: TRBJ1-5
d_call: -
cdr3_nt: TGTGCCAGCAGCTTGATTGAGGGGAATCAGCCCCAGCATTTT
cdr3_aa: CASSLIEGNQPQHF

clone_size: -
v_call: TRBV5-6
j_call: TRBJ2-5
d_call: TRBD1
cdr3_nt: TGTGCCAGCAGCTTGGGACAGGGATTCCAAGAGACCCAGTACTTC
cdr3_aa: CASSLGQGFQETQYF

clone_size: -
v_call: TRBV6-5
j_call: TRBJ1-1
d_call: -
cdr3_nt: TGTGCCAGCAGTTACTCGGTGAACACTGAAGCTTTCTTT
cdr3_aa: CASSYSVNTEAFF

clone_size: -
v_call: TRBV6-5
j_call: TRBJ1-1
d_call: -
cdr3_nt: TGTGCCAGCAGCACAAAGGGCGGGTTTACTGAAGCTTTCTTT
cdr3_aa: CASSTKGGFTEAFF

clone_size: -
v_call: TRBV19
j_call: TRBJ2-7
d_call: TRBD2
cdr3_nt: TGTGCCAGTAGTATCCCCAGCGGGGGAGAGCAGTACTTC
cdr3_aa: CASSIPSGGEQYF

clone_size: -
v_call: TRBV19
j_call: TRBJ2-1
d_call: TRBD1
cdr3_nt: TGTGCCAGTAGTCTAGTGGGACAGGGCTACAATGAGCAGTTCTTC
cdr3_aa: CASSLVGQGYNEQFF

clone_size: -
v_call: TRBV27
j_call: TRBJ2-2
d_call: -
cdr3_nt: TGTGCCAGCAGTTTCGAGGAAAGAAACACCGGGGAGCTGTTTTTT
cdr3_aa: CASSFEERNTGELFF

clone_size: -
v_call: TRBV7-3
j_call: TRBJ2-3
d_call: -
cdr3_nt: TGTGCCAGCAGCTTAAGCGGAACAGCGGAGGGAGATACGCAGTATTTT
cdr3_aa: CASSLSGTAEGDTQYF

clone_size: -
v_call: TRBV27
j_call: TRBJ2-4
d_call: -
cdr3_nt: TGTGCCAGCAGTTCCCTACAGGGTTTACTAGCCAAAAACATTCAGTACTTC
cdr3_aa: CASSSLQGLLAKNIQYF

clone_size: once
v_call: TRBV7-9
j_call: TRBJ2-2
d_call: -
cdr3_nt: TGTGCCAGCAGCTTCAGTGACTCAAACACCGGGGAGCTGTTTTTT
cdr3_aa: CASSFSDSNTGELFF

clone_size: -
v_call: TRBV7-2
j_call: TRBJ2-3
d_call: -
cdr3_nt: TGTGCCAGCAGCTTAAGCGCAGGGCCTGTTGTCACAGATACGCAGTATTTT
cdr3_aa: CASSLSAGPVVTDTQYF

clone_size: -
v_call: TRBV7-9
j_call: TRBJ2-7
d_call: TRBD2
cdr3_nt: TGTGCCAGCAGTTCACGGCGGACTAGCGGGGACTACGAGCAGTACTTC
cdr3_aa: CASSSRRTSGDYEQYF

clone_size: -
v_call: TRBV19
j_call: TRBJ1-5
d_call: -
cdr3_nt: TGTGCCAGTAAGGCGGCAGGGACCAATCAGCCCCAGCATTTT
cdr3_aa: CASKAAGTNQPQHF

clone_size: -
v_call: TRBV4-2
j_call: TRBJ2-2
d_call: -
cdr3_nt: TGTGCCAGCAGCCAAGTCCGACAGTACACCGGGGAGCTGTTTTTT
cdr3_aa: CASSQVRQYTGELFF

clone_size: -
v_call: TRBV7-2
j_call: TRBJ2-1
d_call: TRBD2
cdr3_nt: TGTGCCAGCAGCTCCCGGGAGGGGCCCTATGAGCAGTTCTTC
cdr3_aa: CASSSREGPYEQFF

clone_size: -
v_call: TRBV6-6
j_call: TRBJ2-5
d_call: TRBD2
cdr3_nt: TGTGCCAGCAGTTACTCAGCGGGACTAGCGGGAGAGACCCAGTACTTC
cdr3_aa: CASSYSAGLAGETQYF

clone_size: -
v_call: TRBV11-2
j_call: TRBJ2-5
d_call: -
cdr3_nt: TGTGCCAGCAGCATGAGGGGGCAAGAGACCCAGTACTTC
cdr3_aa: CASSMRGQETQYF

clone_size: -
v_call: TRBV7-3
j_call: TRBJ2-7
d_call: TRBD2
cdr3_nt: TGTGCCAGCAGCTTCGGCGGGGGCTCCTACGAGCAGTACTTC
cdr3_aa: CASSFGGGSYEQYF

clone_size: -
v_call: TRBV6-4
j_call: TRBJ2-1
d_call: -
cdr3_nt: TGTGCCAGCAGTGACTCTAGTGGATATGAGCAGTTCTTC
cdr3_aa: CASSDSSGYEQFF

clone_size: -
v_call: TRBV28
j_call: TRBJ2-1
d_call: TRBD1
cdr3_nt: TGTGCCAGCAGAACCGGGACAGGGTCGGCCTATGAGCAGTTCTTC
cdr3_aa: CASRTGTGSAYEQFF

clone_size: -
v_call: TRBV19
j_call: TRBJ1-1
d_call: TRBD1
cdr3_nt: TGTGCCAGTAGTAAGGGACAGTTGAACACTGAAGCTTTCTTT
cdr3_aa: CASSKGQLNTEAFF

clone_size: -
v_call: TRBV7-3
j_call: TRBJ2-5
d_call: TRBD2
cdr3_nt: TGTGCCAGCAGCCCTAGCGGGGGGGCTCTTGAGACCCAGTACTTC
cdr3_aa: CASSPSGGALETQYF

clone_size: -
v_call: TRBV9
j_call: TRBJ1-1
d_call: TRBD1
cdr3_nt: TGTGCCAGCAGCCAGGGGGCAGAGACTGAAGCTTTCTTT
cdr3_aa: CASSQGAETEAFF

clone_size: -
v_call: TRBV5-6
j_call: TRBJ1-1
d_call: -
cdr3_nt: TGTGCCAGCAGCCTCGGGGCGGCGGACACTGAAGCTTTCTTT
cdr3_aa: CASSLGAADTEAFF

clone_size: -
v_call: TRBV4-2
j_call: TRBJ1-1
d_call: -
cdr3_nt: TGTGCCAGCAGCCGAGGGAACACTGAAGCTTTCTTT
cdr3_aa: CASSRGNTEAFF

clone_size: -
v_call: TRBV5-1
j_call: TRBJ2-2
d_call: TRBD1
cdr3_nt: TGCGCCAATCATGGACAGGGCACCGGGGAGCTGTTTTTT
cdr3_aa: CANHGQGTGELFF

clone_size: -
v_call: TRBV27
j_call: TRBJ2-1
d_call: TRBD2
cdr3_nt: TGTGCCAGCAGACTAGCGGGAGGCCAAATAAATGAGCAGTTCTTC
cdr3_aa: CASRLAGGQINEQFF

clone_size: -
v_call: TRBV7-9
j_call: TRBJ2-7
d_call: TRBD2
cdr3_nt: TGTGCCAGCAGCATGGGTGGTAGGACTAGTCGGTACGAGCAGTACTTC
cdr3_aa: CASSMGGRTSRYEQYF

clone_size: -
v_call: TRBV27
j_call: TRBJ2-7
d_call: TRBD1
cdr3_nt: TGTGCCAGCAGTAACAGGGGGCTCTACGAGCAGTACTTC
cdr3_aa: CASSNRGLYEQYF